These 21 T cell receptor beta chains originate from one sample sequenced in a study of blood T cells in healthy people across ages. A second PCR, run for 7 to 11 cycles, used a sample-barcoded 5' primer plus a J-beta primer mix. In TCRdb, the 5' RACE reads were re-called with MiXCR into one record per CDR3 protein. The sample gives more than 550,000 distinct CDR3 sequences, over 20% of which show up once; about 20% is in the top ten. Sequences were obtained from blood. Every receptor here comes from a man aged 65 to 79 in good health.

The J gene is TRBJ2-1, the V gene TRBV6-5, with D possibly matching TRBD2 (6 bases). V dropped 4 bases and J dropped 5 bases, with 15 bases sitting between them. The CDR3 loop spans 15 amino acids. Germline CDR1 and CDR2: MNHEY and SVGAGI. The CDR3 sequence: CASSSRRGTHNEQFF. CDR3 coding DNA: TGTGCCAGCAGTTCCCGGCGGGGAACACACAATGAGCAGTTCTTC.

This clonotype occurred a few times. V gene TRBV7-9 combines with J gene TRBJ1-2; D is unclear. Germline lookup yields CDR1 SEHNR and CDR2 FQNEAQ (reference sequence). V shed 5 bases and J shed 8 bases, with 15 bases lying between them. This CDR3 is 13 amino acids long. CDR3 loop: CASSPEGLNGYTF. CDR3 sequence (DNA): TGTGCCAGCAGCCCTGAAGGGCTAAACGGCTACACCTTC.

In its sample, this clonotype was seen a few times. The chain has TRBV20-1 and TRBJ2-7; D may match TRBD1 or TRBD2 (5 bases each). Germline lookup yields CDR1 DFQATT and CDR2 SNEGSKA (reference sequence). There are 14 residues in the CDR3. Trimming took off 2 bases at V and 4 bases at J, with 15 bases between the two ends. CDR3 region: CSARTGTAPYEQYF. CDR3 sequence (DNA): TGCAGTGCTAGAACCGGGACGGCCCCATACGAGCAGTACTTC.

A few counts support this clonotype. The chain is built from TRBV6-5 and TRBJ2-3, with D perhaps TRBD2 (5 bases). The ends were cut back, 7 bases at V and 6 bases at J, with 11 bases in the middle. From germline, CDR1 is MNHEY and CDR2 SVGAGI. The CDR3 consists of 12 residues. The DNA of the CDR3 is TGTGCCAGCATCTCCTCGGGGGATACGCAGTATTTT. Its translation is CASISSGDTQYF.

This clonotype turned up a few times. The chain uses TRBV18 and TRBJ2-7, with 7 positions matching TRBD1. The CDR3 has 14 residues. V gave up 3 bases and J gave up 3 bases; unmatched junction bases: 5. Germline V lookup: CDR1 KGHSH, CDR2 LQKENI. The CDR3: CASSPGTDVYEQYV. In nucleotides, the CDR3 is TGTGCCAGCTCACCCGGGACAGATGTCTACGAGCAGTACGTC.

This clonotype has only a few counts. The rearrangement links TRBV20-1 to TRBJ2-7, with TRBD1 matching 12 bases. The CDR3 spans 15 residues. The V gene's germline CDR1 is DFQATT and CDR2 SNEGSKA (reference sequence). The V segment lost 1 base and the J segment 7 bases; nucleotides outside the gene matches: 8. Here the CDR3 DNA reads TGCAGTGCTAGAGGGGACAGGGGGCGGTTTGGGGAGCAGTACTTC. It encodes CSARGDRGRFGEQYF.

This clonotype was observed once. The chain combines TRBV20-1 with TRBJ1-5; 7 bases map to TRBD1. The germline V gene encodes CDR1 DFQATT and CDR2 SNEGSKA (reference sequence). Germline trimming cut 6 bases from V and 4 bases from J; bases unmatched to any gene: 9. The CDR3 contains 14 residues. The CDR3 loop reads CSATGQLLNQPQHF. As DNA, the CDR3 is TGCAGTGCCACGGGACAGCTACTAAATCAGCCCCAGCATTTT.

The chain couples TRBV6-1 to TRBJ1-1, with 7 bases aligning to TRBD1. Per germline, CDR1 MNHNS and CDR2 SASEGT. The V gene end was trimmed by 6 bases and the J gene end by 2 bases; junction bases not matched to a gene: 15. CDR3 length: 17 residues. CDR3 DNA: TGTGCCAGCAGCACAAACATTTACAGGGGCGTTAACACTGAAGCTTTCTTT. Translating it yields CASSTNIYRGVNTEAFF.

The sample holds one count of this clonotype. Possible read error: a much larger clone is one base away. The rearrangement joins TRBV28 to TRBJ1-1; tentative D call: TRBD1 (5 bases). Germline-derived CDR1 and CDR2 are MDHEN and SYDVKM. The length of the CDR3 is 13 residues. V was shortened by 7 bases and J by 4 bases, with 13 bases between the two germline ends. The CDR3 DNA is TGTGCCAGCAATTTTCAGGGTTTCACTGAAGCTTTCTTT. Translated: CASNFQGFTEAFF.

There are a few counts of this clonotype. The V gene is TRBV7-8, the J gene TRBJ2-3; maybe TRBD1 (5 bases). V was cut by 5 bases and J by 2 bases, with 14 bases left in between. CDR3 length: 15 residues. Per the germline V gene, CDR1 is SGHVS and CDR2 is FQNEAQ. The CDR3 nucleotides read TGTGCCAGCAGCCATTGGGGCTCCCACACAGATACGCAGTATTTT. It codes for CASSHWGSHTDTQYF.

In its sample, this clonotype was seen a few times. CDR3 residues: CASSWGAYGYTF. In nucleotides, the CDR3 is TGCGCCAGCAGCTGGGGCGCCTATGGCTACACCTTC. The V call is TRBV5-1, the J call TRBJ1-2; D possibly corresponds to TRBD1 (5 bases). The CDR3 runs to 12 residues. Germline CDR1 SGHRS, CDR2 YFSETQ. V lost 3 bases and J lost 4, with 7 bases in between.

This clonotype has more than one count but fewer than ten. The CDR3 DNA reads as TGTGCCAGCAGCCAAGTCCGGAAGGGTGGCTACACCTTC. Its protein is CASSQVRKGGYTF. The V and J genes are TRBV14 and TRBJ1-2; D is ambiguous. CDR3 size: 13 residues. Germline CDR1 is SGHDN and CDR2 is FVKESK. Trimming stripped 1 base from V and 7 bases from J, with 10 bases between.

In this sample, this clonotype turned up a few times. The chain carries TRBV4-2 and TRBJ1-2; 10 positions match TRBD1. With 1 base clipped from V and 7 bases from J, the junction kept 6 bases outside the gene matches. The germline V gene has CDR1 LGHNA and CDR2 YNFKEQ. This CDR3 spans 15 amino acids. The CDR3 loop reads CASSQGRGDRGGYTF. Written as DNA, the CDR3 is TGTGCCAGCAGCCAAGGTAGAGGGGACAGGGGTGGCTACACCTTC.

This clonotype was found a few times. The genes are TRBV20-1 and TRBJ1-1; no definite D call. This CDR3 has 17 residues. Trimming left V 0 bases short and J 3 bases short, with 20 bases between. CDR1 DFQATT and CDR2 SNEGSKA come from the germline V gene (reference sequence). CDR3 region: CSARELKLLRVDTEAFF. The CDR3 DNA follows: TGCAGTGCTAGAGAACTAAAGCTCTTGAGAGTTGACACTGAAGCTTTCTTT.

This sequence joins TRBV7-2 and TRBJ1-4; D remains ambiguous. The CDR3 contains 15 residues. The germline CDR1 and CDR2 sequences are SGHTA and FQGNSA. Trimming removed 0 bases from V and 7 bases from J, with 12 bases in between. The CDR3: CASSLALGLGEKLFF. Here the CDR3 DNA reads TGTGCCAGCAGCTTAGCGCTCGGCTTAGGTGAAAAACTGTTTTTT.

This clonotype was seen just once. It may be a read error: a sequence one base away is much more abundant. The genes are TRBV6-5 and TRBJ1-5, with D possibly TRBD1 on 6 matching bases. Germline loops: CDR1 MNHEY, CDR2 SVGAGI. This CDR3 spans 14 amino acids. CDR3 coding DNA: TGTGCCCGCAGTTATGCGGGGGCCCCGGCACCCCAGCATTTT. As protein: CARSYAGAPAPQHF.

This clonotype appeared a few times. The chain's CDR3 is CASSLTGQGNSPLHF. The CDR3, as DNA: TGTGCCAGCAGCTTAACGGGACAGGGAAATTCACCCCTCCACTTT. This chain connects TRBV11-2 to TRBJ1-6; 9 nucleotides agree with TRBD1. V lost 2 bases to trimming and J lost 7 bases; unmatched junction nucleotides: 3. Germline V gives CDR1 SGHAT, CDR2 FQNNGV. The CDR3 is made up of 15 amino acids.

This clonotype appeared a few times. The gene calls are TRBV7-9 and TRBJ2-7; D not resolved. The CDR3 totals 11 residues. Germline V lookup: CDR1 SEHNR, CDR2 FQNEAQ (reference sequence). Trimming left V 2 bases short and J 6 bases short, with 5 bases between. The CDR3 reads CASSLQSEQYF. The CDR3 DNA follows: TGTGCCAGCAGCTTACAGTCCGAGCAGTACTTC. The full variable domain, completed using reference TRBV7-9 and TRBJ2-7, is DTGVSQNPRHKITKRGQNVTFRCDPISEHNRLYWYRQTLGQGPEFLTYFQNEAQLEKSRLLSDRFSAERPKGSFSTLEIQRTEQGDSAMYLCASSLQSEQYFGPGTRLTVT.

This clonotype is a singleton in its sample. The V and J genes are TRBV5-1 and TRBJ1-2; maybe TRBD1 (6 bases). The CDR3 totals 13 residues. CDR1 SGHRS and CDR2 YFSETQ come from the germline V gene. V was pared by 0 bases and J by 7 bases, with 10 bases between. The CDR3, as DNA: TGCGCCAGCAGCTTGGCGGGACACAGTGGCTACACCTTC. Its translation: CASSLAGHSGYTF.

The CDR3 DNA reads TGTGCCAGCAGCTTAGGCGAGGGGTTTAATTCACCCCTCCACTTT. Translating it yields CASSLGEGFNSPLHF. The chain combines TRBV7-8 with TRBJ1-6; perhaps TRBD1 as D (5 bases). The CDR3 spans 15 residues. The V end lost 1 base, the J end lost 6 bases, and 10 bases lay between the germline ends. Germline V gene sequence: CDR1 SGHVS, CDR2 FQNEAQ.

This chain links TRBV7-8 with TRBJ1-1; D uncertain. Germline-derived CDR1 and CDR2 are SGHVS and FQNEAQ. The CDR3 sequence is 15 residues long. With 1 base removed from V and 1 base from J, the gap between germline ends came to 10 bases. CDR3 sequence: CASSLERAWNTEAFF. The DNA of the CDR3 is TGTGCCAGCAGCTTAGAAAGGGCCTGGAACACTGAAGCTTTCTTT. The variable domain in full, with the rest retrieved from reference TRBV7-8 and TRBJ1-1, is GAGVSQSPRYKVAKRGQDVALRCDPISGHVSLFWYQQALGQGPEFLTYFQNEAQLDKSGLPSDRFFAERPEGSVSTLKIQRTQQEDSAVYLCASSLERAWNTEAFFGQGTRLTVV.